These 11 T cell receptor beta chains were all obtained from the same sample, sequenced in a study of cytomegalovirus exposure and HLA in healthy donors. Only in-frame clones appear in the TCRdb table, and some are missing; sequencing was by immunoSEQ multiplex PCR. Of some 100,000 clones in the sample, approximately 86% are singletons; the top ten hold about 4.4%. What was sequenced was PBMCs. Every receptor here comes from a young man in good health and CMV-seropositive.

J is TRBJ1-2 and V is TRBV27, with D possibly matching TRBD1 (5 bases). The germline V gene has CDR1 MNHEY and CDR2 SMNVEV (reference sequence). V was pared by 3 bases and J by 2 bases, with 22 bases between. The CDR3 totals 18 residues. The CDR3, as DNA: TGTGCCAGCAGTTTGTCGGACGCATGGACAAATATCAACTATGGCTACACCTTC. It translates to CASSLSDAWTNINYGYTF.

This chain links TRBV2 with TRBJ2-7, with D tentatively TRBD2 (7 bases). The V gene lost 7 bases and the J gene lost 0 bases, with 16 bases spanning the gap. Germline CDR1 SNHLY, CDR2 FYNNEI. The CDR3 has 15 amino acids. The CDR3: CASTDPGGPSYEQYF. DNA of the CDR3: TGTGCCAGCACTGACCCCGGGGGGCCCTCCTACGAGCAGTACTTC.

In DNA form, the CDR3 reads TGTGCCAGCAGCCAAGATCGCAGGGATGGCCGGGAGCTGTTTTTT. Protein product: CASSQDRRDGRELFF. The chain recombines TRBV4-2 with TRBJ2-2; a possible D gene is TRBD1 (5 bases). The germline gives CDR1 LGHNA, CDR2 YNFKEQ. Trimming took 0 bases from V and 9 from J, leaving 14 bases between them. The CDR3 sequence is 15 residues long.

This chain links TRBV6-1 with TRBJ2-7; 8 bases map to TRBD1. There are 14 residues in the CDR3. V trimming: 8 bases; J trimming: 0 bases; junction bases outside the gene matches: 6. Germline V gene data show CDR1 as MNHNS and CDR2 as SASEGT. This chain's CDR3 is CASERQGSSYEQYF. The CDR3 DNA is TGTGCCAGCGAAAGACAGGGGAGCTCCTACGAGCAGTACTTC.

This clone has only one observation. The genes are TRBV12-5 and TRBJ1-2; possible D gene TRBD1, 6 bases. V shed 7 bases and J shed 4 bases, with 10 bases lying between them. The germline V gene has CDR1 LGHNT and CDR2 FRNRAP. CDR3 length equals 12 residues. The CDR3 protein is CASARDIYGYTF. The CDR3 region has the DNA TGTGCTAGTGCCCGGGACATCTATGGCTACACCTTC. The full variable domain, with the rest looked up from reference TRBV12-5 and TRBJ1-2, is DARVTQTPRHKVTEMGQEVTMRCQPILGHNTVFWYRQTMMQGLELLAYFRNRAPLDDSGMPKDRFSAEMPDATLATLKIQPSEPRDSAVYFCASARDIYGYTFGSGTRLTVV.

The chain carries TRBV4-2 and TRBJ2-3; 10 nucleotides agree with TRBD2. V lost 1 base to trimming and J lost 6 bases; unmatched junction nucleotides: 7. The CDR3 loop spans 16 amino acids. Germline V gene data show CDR1 as LGHNA and CDR2 as YNFKEQ. Here the CDR3 DNA reads TGTGCCAGCAGCCAAGGGGCAAGCGGGGGGGCGGATACGCAGTATTTT. Protein sequence: CASSQGASGGADTQYF.

The chain uses TRBV4-2 and TRBJ2-5; TRBD2 matches 10 bases. V dropped 1 base and J dropped 4; count of bases not matched to a gene: 6. The germline V gene has CDR1 LGHNA and CDR2 YNFKEQ. This CDR3 has 16 residues. The DNA for the CDR3 is TGTGCCAGCAGCCAAGTGGGAGCGGGGGGGGGAGAGACCCAGTACTTC. It codes for CASSQVGAGGGETQYF.

Concerning this clone itself: Germline is not matched at one junction end, which may reflect a read error. This rearrangement joins TRBV27 to TRBJ2-7, with TRBD1 matching 7 bases. The length of the CDR3 is 17 residues. Germline V lookup: CDR1 MNHEY, CDR2 SMNVEV (reference sequence). In DNA, the CDR3 is TGTGCCAGCAGTCTATCCACCGGGACAGAAATATCCTACGAGCAGTACTTC. This codes for CASSLSTGTEISYEQYF.

This sequence joins TRBV18 and TRBJ1-4, with D possibly TRBD1 on 5 matching bases. Looked up from germline, CDR1 is KGHSH and CDR2 is LQKENI. V lost 4 bases, J lost 0 bases, and 12 bases lay in between. The CDR3 has 16 amino acids. CDR3 sequence reads: CASSLRTTATNEKLFF. CDR3 sequence (DNA): TGTGCCAGCTCACTACGGACAACCGCAACTAATGAAAAACTGTTTTTT.

The rearrangement joins TRBV7-2 to TRBJ1-4; TRBD1 aligns across 7 bases. The germline V gene encodes CDR1 SGHTA and CDR2 FQGNSA. The V gene end was trimmed by 0 bases and the J gene end by 3 bases; junction bases not matched to a gene: 10. This CDR3 has 18 residues. As DNA, the CDR3 is TGTGCCAGCAGCTTAGCAACAGGGGTCTCTTTGGCTAATGAAAAACTGTTTTTT. It codes for CASSLATGVSLANEKLFF.

This rearrangement joins TRBV25-1 to TRBJ2-1, with D maybe TRBD2 (5 bases). CDR1 and CDR2 (germline): MGHDK, SYGVNS. This CDR3 is built from 14 residues. The germline V and J ends were trimmed by 9 bases and 2 bases, with 14 bases remaining between them. The CDR3 reads CASQWSEAYNEQFF. The CDR3 DNA is TGTGCCAGTCAGTGGTCGGAGGCCTACAATGAGCAGTTCTTC. The full variable domain, rest sourced from reference TRBV25-1 and TRBJ2-1, is EADIYQTPRYLVIGTGKKITLECSQTMGHDKMYWYQQDPGMELHLIHYSYGVNSTEKGDLSSESTVSRIRTEHFPLTLESARPSHTSQYLCASQWSEAYNEQFFGPGTRLTVL.